This TCR beta chain was captured in a study of blood T cell repertoires in COVID-19. At the level of the study: The samples span acute and convalescent COVID-19 from the United States, Italy and Spain. From T cells, B-cell-depleted T cells, or PBMCs came the material, which was cDNA or gDNA.

Seattle's cohort entered during active infection and was followed longitudinally. In the original analysis: Reference gene primer amplification in the assay estimated nucleated cell counts. Clones were read by immunoSEQ multiplex PCR, and TCRdb kept only the in-frame ones, dropping some. Clone size and V and J calls were adopted from that table, with D and trimming inferred from the DNA. In the table there are about 210,000 clones, 80% to 90% of which are singletons. The ends lost 4 bases at V and 7 bases at J; junction bases unmatched: 10. The CDR3 is 15 amino acids. Germline loops: CDR1 LNHDA, CDR2 SQIVND (reference sequence).

The V gene is TRBV19, the J gene TRBJ1-2, with 9 bases matching TRBD1. Material: peripheral blood. This TCR was recovered from a woman of 80 years or more with COVID-19, enrolled during active disease. DNA of the CDR3: TGTGCCAGTAGTACATCCACCGGGACAGGGAGTGGCTACACCTTC. Translation: CASSTSTGTGSGYTF.